These 31 T cell receptor beta chains came from one sample sequenced in a study of blood T cells in healthy people across ages. A J-beta primer mix and a sample-barcoded 5' primer were used in a second PCR of about 6 to 12 cycles. A single record per CDR3 protein comes from TCRdb applying MiXCR to the 5' RACE reads. The sample yields some 760,000 distinct CDR3 sequences, around 25% seen once. The same data also contributed to another study, on T cells of mothers and their children.

The sample was blood. These TCRs come from a boy aged 10-17 years in good health.

The chain has TRBV29-1 and TRBJ2-5; 7 bases fit TRBD2. The J call may not be correct, given that the DNA end is closer to TRBJ2-1. Per the germline V gene, CDR1 is SQVTM and CDR2 is ANQGSEA. The CDR3 is made up of 16 amino acids. The CDR3 bases are TGCAGCGTTGGGGCAGAGCGGGGTTTCCCCTACAATGAGCAGTTCTTC. Residues: CSVGAERGFPYNEQFF.

This clonotype was counted only a few times. The chain carries TRBV27 and TRBJ1-2; possibly TRBD1 for D (6 bases). V was clipped by 5 bases and J by 0 bases, with 16 bases between them. The CDR3 extends over 16 amino acids. Germline values: CDR1 MNHEY, CDR2 SMNVEV (reference sequence). The CDR3 DNA reads TGTGCCAGCAGTCCGACGCTAGGACAGCCTAACTATGGCTACACCTTC. Its translation is CASSPTLGQPNYGYTF.

V and J are TRBV6-2 or TRBV6-3 and TRBJ2-7, with 7 bases matching TRBD2. Germline V gene data show CDR1 as MNHEY and CDR2 as SVGEGT. CDR3 length equals 15 residues. V lost 4 bases, J lost 5 bases, and 11 bases stayed unmatched. CDR3 amino acids: CASSSPDGGRNEQYF. CDR3 in DNA: TGTGCCAGCAGTTCGCCGGACGGCGGGAGAAACGAGCAGTACTTC.

This chain connects TRBV3-1 to TRBJ1-1; no firm D call. The germline CDR1 and CDR2 sequences are LGHDT and YNNKEL (reference sequence). The CDR3 runs to 15 residues. V was clipped by 4 bases and J by 5 bases, with 17 bases between them. CDR3 in amino acids: CASSPQVVGDTEAFF. The CDR3 DNA follows: TGTGCCAGCAGCCCTCAGGTGGTCGGGGATACTGAAGCTTTCTTT. Based on the CDR3 plus reference TRBV3-1 and TRBJ1-1, the full variable domain is DTAVSQTPKYLVTQMGNDKSIKCEQNLGHDTMYWYKQDSKKFLKIMFSYNNKELIINETVPNRFSPKSPDKAHLNLHINSLELGDSAVYFCASSPQVVGDTEAFFGQGTRLTVV.

This clonotype has just a few counts. The chain carries TRBV12-3 or TRBV12-4 and TRBJ2-7, with D hard to call. This CDR3 region has 12 residues. The V gene lost 6 bases and the J gene lost 4 bases, with 10 bases spanning the gap. In DNA form, the CDR3 reads TGTGCCAGCAGCCTTAGTGTATACGAGCAGTACTTC. Its protein is CASSLSVYEQYF.

The J gene is TRBJ1-6, the V gene TRBV10-3, with unresolved D. The CDR3 runs to 13 residues. Germline V gene lookup returns CDR1 ENHRY and CDR2 SYGVKD. With 5 bases removed from V and 6 bases from J, the gap between germline ends came to 8 bases. The CDR3 loop reads CAISSAVNSPLHF. In nucleotides, the CDR3 is TGTGCCATCAGTTCGGCGGTTAATTCACCCCTCCACTTT.

J is TRBJ2-4 and V is TRBV5-1; maybe TRBD1 (5 bases). Germline CDR1 reads SGHRS; CDR2 reads YFSETQ. V was cut by 4 bases and J by 3 bases, with 14 bases left in between. CDR3 size: 15 residues. As DNA, the CDR3 is TGCGCCAGCAGCACCCAGGGCCTCCTCAAAAACATTCAGTACTTC. It codes for CASSTQGLLKNIQYF. Full variable domain (missing parts from reference TRBV5-1 and TRBJ2-4): KAGVTQTPRYLIKTRGQQVTLSCSPISGHRSVSWYQQTPGQGLQFLFEYFSETQRNKGNFPGRFSGRQFSNSRSEMNVSTLELGDSALYLCASSTQGLLKNIQYFGAGTRLSVL.

This chain uses TRBV10-3 with TRBJ2-3; 8 bases fit TRBD2. V was pared by 11 bases and J by 1 base, with 8 bases of the junction left unmatched. Germline V gene sequence: CDR1 ENHRY, CDR2 SYGVKD. The CDR3 runs to 14 residues. CDR3 amino acids: CAASTSEGTDTQYF. In nucleotides, the CDR3 is TGTGCCGCCTCGACTAGCGAGGGCACAGATACGCAGTATTTT.

This chain joins TRBV12-3 or TRBV12-4 and TRBJ2-3; tentatively, D is TRBD1 or TRBD2 (5 bases each). This CDR3 is 12 amino acids long. The ends were cut back, 7 bases at V and 5 bases at J, with 10 bases in the middle. For the CDR3, the DNA is TGTGCCAGCACCGTGAGGGGAGATACGCAGTATTTT. Protein: CASTVRGDTQYF.

CDR3: CASSQYGKETQYF. The DNA of the CDR3 is TGTGCCAGCAGCCAATACGGGAAAGAGACCCAGTACTTC. The chain carries TRBV3-1 and TRBJ2-5; D may be TRBD2 (5 bases). This CDR3 contains 13 residues. Germline CDR1 reads LGHDT; CDR2 reads YNNKEL (reference sequence). Trimming took 2 bases from V and 3 from J, leaving 7 bases between them.

V and J are TRBV6-1 and TRBJ1-2; D is perhaps TRBD1 (5 bases). There are 16 residues in the CDR3. Germline lookup yields CDR1 MNHNS and CDR2 SASEGT. V lost 4 bases and J 3 bases, leaving 18 bases between the germline ends. CDR3 loop: CASSVTAALQDYGYTF. The CDR3 coding sequence is TGTGCCAGCAGTGTCACGGCAGCCCTACAGGACTATGGCTACACCTTC.

The J gene is TRBJ1-2, the V gene TRBV7-9; possibly TRBD1 for D (6 bases). Trimming took 3 bases from V and 3 from J, leaving 8 bases between them. This CDR3 contains 13 residues. Germline-derived CDR1 and CDR2 are SEHNR and FQNEAQ (reference sequence). The CDR3 DNA follows: TGTGCCAGCAGCTTGGACAGCGACTATGGCTACACCTTC. As protein: CASSLDSDYGYTF.

This clonotype was observed a few times. This chain joins TRBV7-8 and TRBJ2-7; D may match TRBD1 or TRBD2 (5 bases each). V lost 1 base, J lost 3 bases, and 13 bases lay in between. Germline CDR1 is SGHVS and CDR2 is FQNEAQ. This CDR3 has 15 residues. DNA of the CDR3: TGTGCCAGCAGCTTAGGAGGGGACCCCTTCTACGAGCAGTACTTC. It encodes CASSLGGDPFYEQYF.

The V gene is TRBV29-1, the J gene TRBJ2-7; D is undetermined. Trimming took 4 bases from V and 0 from J, leaving 13 bases between them. Germline loops: CDR1 SQVTM, CDR2 ANQGSEA. This CDR3 has 14 residues. Here the CDR3 DNA reads TGCAGCGTTGGATTTGGACGGACCTCCTACGAGCAGTACTTC. Residues: CSVGFGRTSYEQYF.

This clonotype was seen only a few times. The chain uses TRBV12-3 or TRBV12-4 and TRBJ2-3, with 14 bases matching TRBD2. This CDR3 spans 17 amino acids. The V segment lost 6 bases and the J segment 3 bases; nucleotides outside the gene matches: 8. For the CDR3, the DNA is TGTGCCAGCAGCGACCCGGGACTAGCGGGAGCAACAGATACGCAGTATTTT. It encodes CASSDPGLAGATDTQYF.

This clonotype was picked up many times. The gene calls are TRBV7-8 and TRBJ2-7; D possibly corresponds to TRBD2 (7 bases). The CDR3 has 16 amino acids. Between the trimmed V and J ends, which lost 4 bases and 5 bases, there was a span of 21 bases. CDR1 SGHVS and CDR2 FQNEAQ come from the germline V gene. This chain's CDR3 is CASSSLPAGAEDEQYF. The CDR3 nucleotides are TGTGCCAGCAGCTCGCTTCCCGCGGGGGCAGAGGACGAGCAGTACTTC.

In its sample, this clonotype was seen a few times. In nucleotides, the CDR3 is TGTGCCAGCAGTTTCGAGAGGTCGAATCAGCCCCAGCATTTT. This codes for CASSFERSNQPQHF. V is TRBV12-3 or TRBV12-4 and J is TRBJ1-5; the D is unclear. The CDR3 is 14 amino acids. Between the trimmed V and J ends, which lost 3 bases and 4 bases, there was a span of 10 bases.

This clonotype turned up a few times. The genes are TRBV12-3 or TRBV12-4 and TRBJ2-1, with 9 nucleotides matching TRBD1. This CDR3 spans 15 amino acids. Unmatched junction bases numbered 12, after V lost 6 bases and J lost 9 bases. Here the CDR3 DNA reads TGTGCCAGCAGGGCCGGGACAGGGTTATCGGGTGAGCAGTTCTTC. It is translated as CASRAGTGLSGEQFF.

V is TRBV7-2 and J is TRBJ1-1; D unresolved. Trimming removed 4 bases at V and 8 bases at J, with 11 bases between. The CDR3 sequence is 12 residues long. Germline CDR1 SGHTA, CDR2 FQGNSA. The CDR3 loop reads CASSSRGSEAFF. CDR3 nucleotides: TGTGCCAGCAGCTCTCGGGGTTCGGAAGCTTTCTTT.

The chain is built from TRBV9 and TRBJ1-5; D is undetermined. The V end was cut by 5 bases, the J end by 2 bases, with 26 bases between. Germline-derived CDR1 and CDR2 are SGDLS and YYNGEE. This CDR3 is built from 19 residues. The CDR3 DNA sequence: TGTGCCAGCAGGTGTGAGGTCCCGGAAGGTTTAGCTGGCAATCAGCCCCAGCATTTT. This gives the protein CASRCEVPEGLAGNQPQHF.

This clonotype was detected a few times. V usage is TRBV7-8 and J usage is TRBJ1-1, with a tentative D call TRBD1 (5 bases). This CDR3 contains 12 residues. V shed 1 base and J shed 8 bases, with 8 bases lying between them. Germline lookup yields CDR1 SGHVS and CDR2 FQNEAQ. CDR3 amino acids: CASSLVREEAFF. The DNA for the CDR3 is TGTGCCAGCAGCTTAGTCAGGGAGGAAGCTTTCTTT.

The rearrangement links TRBV29-1 to TRBJ1-4; D gene unclear. This CDR3 has 12 residues. Germline values: CDR1 SQVTM, CDR2 ANQGSEA. Trimming took 7 bases from V and 8 from J, leaving 14 bases between them. The CDR3 bases are TGCAGCGGGGAATTTGGCTCCGAAAAACTGTTTTTT. Its protein is CSGEFGSEKLFF.

V is TRBV7-9 and J is TRBJ1-2; D gene unclear. There are 15 residues in the CDR3. Looked up from germline, CDR1 is SEHNR and CDR2 is FQNEAQ (reference sequence). Trimming took off 1 base at V and 7 bases at J, with 16 bases between the two ends. The CDR3 protein is CASSLERALIVGYTF. For the CDR3, the DNA is TGTGCCAGCAGCTTAGAAAGGGCTCTGATCGTTGGCTACACCTTC.

This chain links TRBV29-1 with TRBJ2-5; TRBD1 is a possible D gene (5 bases). The J call may be wrong; the DNA end is better matched by TRBJ2-7. Germline CDR1 is SQVTM and CDR2 is ANQGSEA. CDR3 length: 13 residues. The CDR3 DNA follows: TGCAGCGTTGAGGTAGCAGGGACCTACGAGCAGTACTTC. Translating gives CSVEVAGTYEQYF.

The chain uses TRBV11-3 and TRBJ2-5; no clear D. The J call could be wrong; TRBJ2-1 is a better fit for the DNA end. Germline loops: CDR1 SGHNT, CDR2 YENEEA. The CDR3 runs 12 residues. Here the CDR3 DNA reads TGTGCCAGCACCCACCACTCCGATGAGCAGTTCTTC. Protein: CASTHHSDEQFF.

The V and J genes are TRBV20-1 and TRBJ1-1; the D is unclear. With 2 bases removed from V and 4 bases from J, the gap between germline ends came to 8 bases. Germline V gene sequence: CDR1 DFQATT, CDR2 SNEGSKA (reference sequence). The length of the CDR3 is 12 residues. CDR3 residues: CSARKDGTEAFF. The CDR3 DNA reads as TGCAGTGCTAGAAAGGATGGCACTGAAGCTTTCTTT.

This clonotype came up a few times. This chain connects TRBV4-1 to TRBJ2-3; no clear D. V lost 0 bases and J 0 bases, leaving 13 bases between the germline ends. Germline CDR1 reads MGHRA; CDR2 reads YSYEKL. This CDR3 is built from 17 residues. The DNA for the CDR3 is TGCGCCAGCAGCCAAGATCTGCGGAGCCCTAGCACAGATACGCAGTATTTT. It specifies CASSQDLRSPSTDTQYF.

Concerning this clonotype itself: Because it lacks the conserved phenylalanine or tryptophan at the end, this CDR3 is likely a read error. The J gene is TRBJ1-1, the V gene TRBV29-1; no clear D. The CDR3 covers 13 residues. The V gene lost 6 bases and the J gene lost 0 bases, with 11 bases spanning the gap. CDR1 is SQVTM and CDR2 is ANQGSEA in the germline V gene. The DNA for the CDR3 is TGCAGCGTCGGAGGGATTATGAACACTGAAGCTTTCCTT. As protein: CSVGGIMNTEAFL.

J is TRBJ2-1 and V is TRBV28; 8 bases line up with TRBD1. Matching the DNA end better, TRBJ2-7 makes the J call doubtful. The CDR3 is 16 residues long. The germline gives CDR1 MDHEN, CDR2 SYDVKM. CDR3 bases: TGTGCCAGCAGTTTCCACCCCTCAACAGGGGGCTACGAGCAGTACTTC. Protein: CASSFHPSTGGYEQYF.

The chain joins TRBV6-5 to TRBJ2-6; D ambiguous. Germline assignment: CDR1 MNHEY and CDR2 SVGAGI. V lost 0 bases and J lost 2, with 11 bases in between. The CDR3 has 17 amino acids. CDR3 nucleotides: TGTGCCAGCAGTTACTCGAGTTTGAGTGCTGGGGCCAACGTCCTGACTTTC. Protein: CASSYSSLSAGANVLTF.

This CDR3 is CASSLAGTSFKETQYF. CDR3 DNA: TGTGCCAGCAGCTTAGCCGGGACTAGCTTTAAGGAGACCCAGTACTTC. The J gene is TRBJ2-5, the V gene TRBV11-2; 9 bases are shared with TRBD2. Germline trimming cut 1 base from V and 5 bases from J; bases unmatched to any gene: 8. Germline lookup yields CDR1 SGHAT and CDR2 FQNNGV. The CDR3 length is 16 residues.